This entry features one T cell receptor beta chain sequence. The CDR3 is 15 residues long. The ends were cut back, 7 bases at V and 0 bases at J, with 15 bases in the middle. The germline gives CDR1 SGDLS, CDR2 YYNGEE. This specimen comes from a study of blood T cell repertoires in COVID-19. At the level of the study: Specimens from acute and convalescent COVID-19 originated in the United States, Italy and Spain. From T cells, B-cell-depleted T cells, or PBMCs came the material, which was cDNA or gDNA.

Sequenced by immunoSEQ multiplex PCR; TCRdb stores in-frame clones only, minus some. The sample has about 88,000 clones, over 75% seen once; the top ten hold approximately 12%. The TCR sequence derives from a man older than 75 with acute or convalescent COVID-19. The chain joins TRBV9 to TRBJ2-3; a possible D gene is TRBD1 (5 bases). The sequenced sample was peripheral blood. Written as DNA, the CDR3 is TGTGCCAGCGGAGAAAGGGGCACCAGCACAGATACGCAGTATTTT. Protein sequence: CASGERGTSTDTQYF.